This TCR beta chain is from a study of OX40 agonist ivuxolimab in advanced cancers. Per the germline V gene, CDR1 is LNHDA and CDR2 is SQIVND (reference sequence). The CDR3 has 14 residues. The ends lost 6 bases at V and 6 bases at J; junction bases unmatched: 7. The table came from immunoSEQ multiplex PCR; TCRdb's copy has only in-frame clones and leaves some out. The profile shows 65,000 to 85,000 clones, approximately 89% of them singletons. The chain is built from TRBV19 and TRBJ2-2; 7 bases are shared with TRBD1. This TCR was recovered from an adult with an advanced solid tumor such as melanoma, head and neck, liver or kidney cancer. The sample was CD4+ or CD8+ T cells sorted from blood, taken in a trial of the OX40 agonist ivuxolimab. Written as DNA, the CDR3 is TGTGCCAGTAGGCAAATTACAGGGGCCGGGGAGCTGTTTTTT. It yields the protein CASRQITGAGELFF.